This is a list of T cell receptor beta chains from one sample in a study of T-cell memory formation after mild COVID-19. Using its own MiXCR run on the 5' RACE reads, TCRdb lists one record per CDR3 protein. The table lists approximately 580,000 distinct CDR3 sequences, approximately 20% of them singletons. Sequenced sample: PBMCs or a T cell subset sorted from them (not recorded which). The source is an adult woman who had mild COVID-19 (a few samples of this study predate the infection). Cell type and time point are not known. The CDR3 runs from the conserved cysteine through the conserved F or W. The D gene is left open where the match is weak. Size values are once, few and many counts, or a class for expanded clones, and some rows have none.

V gene	D gene	J gene	clone size	CDR3 DNA	CDR3 protein
TRBV11-3	-	TRBJ1-1	few	TGTGCCAGCAGCTTCGAGGGGATTCAGAACACTGAAGCTTTCTTT	CASSFEGIQNTEAFF
TRBV5-1	TRBD2	TRBJ2-7	-	TGCGCCAGCAGCTTTCTAGCGGGAGGGGTCGACGAGCAGTACTTC	CASSFLAGGVDEQYF
TRBV7-9	TRBD1	TRBJ1-6	-	TGTGCCAGCAGCTTAGAAGGACAGGGGAAAGTTGTTTCACCCCTCCACTTT	CASSLEGQGKVVSPLHF
TRBV2	-	TRBJ2-5	-	TGTGCCAGCAGTGGCGGGAATAGCTTTTTCCAAGAGACCCAGTACTTC	CASSGGNSFFQETQYF
TRBV7-7	-	TRBJ2-7	-	TGTGCTAGCAGCTTAGCGCAGGGCACCTACGAGCAGTACTTC	CASSLAQGTYEQYF
TRBV12-5	TRBD2	TRBJ2-1	-	TGTGGCGAAACTGGGACTAGCGGAACCTACAATGAGCAGTTCTTC	CGETGTSGTYNEQFF
TRBV20-1	TRBD2	TRBJ2-7	-	TGCAGTGCTCACCTTGGACTAGCGGGGGCTTATGGCGACTCCTACGAGCAGTACTTC	CSAHLGLAGAYGDSYEQYF
TRBV27	TRBD1	TRBJ2-1	-	TGTGCCAGCAGGAGTTGGGACAGAGACAATGAGCAGTTCTTC	CASRSWDRDNEQFF
TRBV4-1	-	TRBJ2-7	-	TGCGCCAGCAGCCCAGTCGCAGGGCTCTACGAGCAGTACTTC	CASSPVAGLYEQYF
TRBV5-6	-	TRBJ2-5	few	TGTGCCAGCAGCTTGAGGAGCAGTAATCAAGAGACCCAGTACTTC	CASSLRSSNQETQYF
TRBV20-1	-	TRBJ1-5	-	TGCAGTGCGGGGTTCGGGCAGGTTACCAATCAGCCCCAGCATTTT	CSAGFGQVTNQPQHF
TRBV2	TRBD1	TRBJ1-4	-	TGTGCCAGCAGCGGAATGAACAGGGGGCTTGGGGAAAAACTGTTTTTT	CASSGMNRGLGEKLFF
TRBV5-1	-	TRBJ1-5	-	TGCGCCAGCGATTGGGACCCAGAGCATCAGCCCCAGCATTTT	CASDWDPEHQPQHF
TRBV29-1	-	TRBJ2-2	-	TGCAGCGTTAGAGACGGAGGAACCGGGGAGCTGTTTTTT	CSVRDGGTGELFF
TRBV4-3	-	TRBJ1-4	few	TGCGCCAGCAGCCAGGCATCGCAGGGTGGGATAACTAATGAAAAACTGTTTTTT	CASSQASQGGITNEKLFF
TRBV5-1	-	TRBJ2-5	many	TGCGCCAGCAGCCGCCGGACGGTAGATTCAGGGACCCAGTACTTC	CASSRRTVDSGTQYF
TRBV7-9	-	TRBJ2-1	-	TGTGCCAGCAGCTCTGCCGTGGATGAGCAGTTCTTC	CASSSAVDEQFF
TRBV12-3/TRBV12-4	-	TRBJ2-7	few	TGTGCCAGCAGTATTGGAGTCCCTCGGAGCGAGCAGTACTTC	CASSIGVPRSEQYF
TRBV25-1	-	TRBJ1-2	few	TGTGCCAGCAGTTTCCAGGGGGGCTACACCTTC	CASSFQGGYTF
TRBV19	TRBD2	TRBJ2-1	-	TGTGCCAGTAGTCCGGGGGGGGACTACAATGAGCAGTTCTTC	CASSPGGDYNEQFF
TRBV12-3/TRBV12-4	-	TRBJ1-3	-	TGTGCCAGCAGTTTTATTTGGACCTCTGGAAACACCATATATTTT	CASSFIWTSGNTIYF
TRBV18	-	TRBJ2-7	-	TGTGCCAGCTCACGACAGACCTCCTACGAGCAGTACTTC	CASSRQTSYEQYF
TRBV19	-	TRBJ2-6	-	TGTGCCAGTAAGGCGGGCTCCGGGCGTTATAACTCTGGGGCCAACGTCCTGACTTTC	CASKAGSGRYNSGANVLTF
TRBV6-2/TRBV6-3	-	TRBJ2-7	few	TGTGCCAGCAGGGAAAGGGGGGGCTCCTACGAGCAGTACTTC	CASRERGGSYEQYF
TRBV7-9	TRBD2	TRBJ2-7	few	TGTGCCAGCAGCTTTCTAGCGGGGGACGGTGAGCAGTACTTC	CASSFLAGDGEQYF
TRBV29-1	TRBD2	TRBJ2-1	-	TGCAGCGTTGCAGGGACTAGCGGGATGTATGAGCAGTTCTTC	CSVAGTSGMYEQFF
TRBV4-2	-	TRBJ2-7	few	TGTGCCAGCAGCCATCTAGCCGGAGGTGGTAACGAGCAGTACTTC	CASSHLAGGGNEQYF
TRBV9	-	TRBJ1-4	-	TGTGCCAGCAGCGCCGACAGTGGAGGACTGTTTTTT	CASSADSGGLFF
TRBV3-1	TRBD2	TRBJ2-1	-	TGTGCCAGCAGCCAAGATACGGGGGGGTACAATGAGCAGTTCTTC	CASSQDTGGYNEQFF
TRBV5-1	TRBD2	TRBJ2-7	-	TGCGCCAGCAGCTTGGAACCTAGCGGGGGGGCCATCCACGAGCAGTACTTC	CASSLEPSGGAIHEQYF
TRBV11-3	TRBD2	TRBJ2-5	-	TGTGCCAGCAGCCAAGCGGGAGAGTACCAAGAGACCCAGTACTTC	CASSQAGEYQETQYF
TRBV4-1	-	TRBJ2-2	-	TGCGCCAGCAGCACCCCGACAGGAAGAGATCGGGAGCTGTTTTTT	CASSTPTGRDRELFF
TRBV5-1	TRBD1	TRBJ1-1	-	TGCGCCAGCAGCTGGGATACAGGGGAGGTGGGCGCTACTGAAGCTTTCTTT	CASSWDTGEVGATEAFF
TRBV6-5	TRBD1	TRBJ2-3	many	TGTGCCAGCAGTTCACAGGGGGATACGCAGTATTTT	CASSSQGDTQYF
TRBV29-1	TRBD1	TRBJ1-2	-	TGCAGCGTCCCGGGACAGGGGGTTCATGGCTACACCTTC	CSVPGQGVHGYTF
TRBV7-9	-	TRBJ1-2	-	TGTGCCAGCAGCTTAGACCCGGCCAGCGGGGGCTACACCTTC	CASSLDPASGGYTF
TRBV15	-	TRBJ1-2	once	TGTGCCACCAAAGGGCAGTTGAACTATGGCTACACCTTC	CATKGQLNYGYTF